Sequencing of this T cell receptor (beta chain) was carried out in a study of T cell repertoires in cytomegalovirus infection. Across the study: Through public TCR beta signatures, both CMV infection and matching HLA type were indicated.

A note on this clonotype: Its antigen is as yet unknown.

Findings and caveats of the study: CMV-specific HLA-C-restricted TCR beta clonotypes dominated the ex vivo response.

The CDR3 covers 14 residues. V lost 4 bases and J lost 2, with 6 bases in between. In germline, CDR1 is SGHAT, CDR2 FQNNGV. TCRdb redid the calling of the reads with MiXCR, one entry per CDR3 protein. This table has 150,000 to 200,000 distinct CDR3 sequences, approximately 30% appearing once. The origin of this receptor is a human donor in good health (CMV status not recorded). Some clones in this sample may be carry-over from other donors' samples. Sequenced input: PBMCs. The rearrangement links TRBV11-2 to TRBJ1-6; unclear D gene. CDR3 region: CASSYAPYNSPLHF. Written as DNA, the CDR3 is TGTGCCAGCAGCTATGCTCCCTATAATTCACCCCTCCACTTT.